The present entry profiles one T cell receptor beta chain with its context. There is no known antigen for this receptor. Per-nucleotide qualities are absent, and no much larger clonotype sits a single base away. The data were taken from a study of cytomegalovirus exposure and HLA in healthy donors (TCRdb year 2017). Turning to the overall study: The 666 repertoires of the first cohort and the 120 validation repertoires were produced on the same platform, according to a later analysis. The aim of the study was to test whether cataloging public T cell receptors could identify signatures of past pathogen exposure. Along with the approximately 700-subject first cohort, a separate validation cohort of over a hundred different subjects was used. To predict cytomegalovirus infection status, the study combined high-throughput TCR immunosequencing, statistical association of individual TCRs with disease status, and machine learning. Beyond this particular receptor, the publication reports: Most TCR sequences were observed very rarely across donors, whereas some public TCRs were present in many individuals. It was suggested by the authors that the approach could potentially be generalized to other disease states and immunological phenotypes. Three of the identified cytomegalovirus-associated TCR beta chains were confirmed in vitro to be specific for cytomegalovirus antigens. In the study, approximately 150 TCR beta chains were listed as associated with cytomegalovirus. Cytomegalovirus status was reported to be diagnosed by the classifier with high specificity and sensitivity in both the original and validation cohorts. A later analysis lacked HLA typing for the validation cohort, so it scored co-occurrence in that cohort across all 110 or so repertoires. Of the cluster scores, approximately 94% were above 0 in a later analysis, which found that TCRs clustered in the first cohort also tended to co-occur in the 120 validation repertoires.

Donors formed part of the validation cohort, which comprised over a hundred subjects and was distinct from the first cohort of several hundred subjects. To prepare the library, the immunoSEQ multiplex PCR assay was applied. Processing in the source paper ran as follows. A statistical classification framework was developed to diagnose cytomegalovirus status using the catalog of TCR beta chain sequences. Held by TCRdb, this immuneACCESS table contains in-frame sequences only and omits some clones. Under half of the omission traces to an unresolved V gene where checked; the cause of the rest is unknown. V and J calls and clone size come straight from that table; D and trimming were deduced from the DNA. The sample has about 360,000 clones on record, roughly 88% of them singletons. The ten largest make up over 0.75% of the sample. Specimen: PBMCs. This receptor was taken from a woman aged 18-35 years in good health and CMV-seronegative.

The DNA is TGTGCCAGCAGTTTATCAGGGGTTAGCAATCAGCCCCAGCATTTT. Translated, it gives CASSLSGVSNQPQHF. The V gene is TRBV28 and the J gene is TRBJ1-5, and TRBD1 may be the D gene, going by 6 matching bases. Including cysteine and phenylalanine, the CDR3 has 15 amino acids. The retained sequence is limited to the CDR3, 45 bases, with the frame set at the first base. Looking up the germline V gene yields CDR1 MDHEN and CDR2 SYDVKM. Between the V and J ends, shortened by 1 base and 0 bases respectively, the junction contains 7 bases. With the portions outside the CDR3 filled from the reference TRBV28 and TRBJ1-5 genes, the complete variable region becomes DVKVTQSSRYLVKRTGEKVFLECVQDMDHENMFWYRQDPGLGLRLIYFSYDVKMKEKGDIPEGYSVSREKKERFSLILESASTNQTSMYLCASSLSGVSNQPQHFGDGTRLSIL.